A selection of T cell receptor beta chains follows, all from one sample in a study of response to subunit inactivated influenza vaccine. TCRdb reprocessed the RT-PCR reads with MiXCR, giving one entry per CDR3 protein. This table has roughly 670,000 distinct CDR3 sequences, approximately 14% appearing once. The sequenced sample was PBMCs from blood, obtained 14 to 15 days before vaccination. All receptors derive from a man aged 45 to 65 who received an inactivated influenza vaccine. CDR3s include the opening cysteine and the closing phenylalanine or tryptophan. D genes are given only for firm matches. Size is stated for part of the rows, as once, few or many counts, or as a class when the clone is expanded.

clone_size	j_call	v_call	d_call	cdr3_aa	cdr3_nt
.	TRBJ1-4	TRBV15	.	CATSREGATNEKLFF	TGTGCCACCAGCAGAGAGGGCGCAACTAATGAAAAACTGTTTTTT
many	TRBJ2-2	TRBV12-3/TRBV12-4	.	CASSLMVTGELFF	TGTGCCAGCAGTTTAATGGTTACCGGGGAGCTGTTTTTT
few	TRBJ1-4	TRBV20-1	.	CSARDVVIGGGNENLFF	TGCAGTGCTAGAGATGTGGTCATCGGGGGGGGTAATGAAAACCTGTTTTTT
.	TRBJ2-1	TRBV4-1	.	CASSQEEGAAYNEQFF	TGCGCCAGCAGCCAAGAGGAAGGGGCCGCCTACAATGAGCAGTTCTTC
few	TRBJ1-3	TRBV7-8	TRBD1	CASSLFATGAGNTIYF	TGTGCCAGCAGCTTATTTGCGACAGGGGCTGGAAACACCATATATTTT
.	TRBJ1-4	TRBV20-1	.	CSARRHPTNEKLFF	TGCAGTGCTAGACGCCACCCAACTAATGAAAAACTGTTTTTT
.	TRBJ2-7	TRBV19	.	CASSMSGTRAYEQYF	TGTGCCAGTAGTATGTCTGGGACTCGGGCCTACGAGCAGTACTTC
many	TRBJ2-7	TRBV7-6	.	CASSLAVPGEQYF	TGTGCCAGCAGCTTAGCAGTTCCGGGGGAGCAGTACTTC
few	TRBJ2-3	TRBV28	.	CASTPGGSTDTQYF	TGTGCCAGCACCCCTGGCGGGAGCACAGATACGCAGTATTTT
.	TRBJ1-5	TRBV4-1	.	CASSQDQGQPQHF	TGCGCCAGCAGCCAAGATCAGGGGCAGCCCCAGCATTTT
.	TRBJ2-1	TRBV5-4	.	CASSLSGFGPYNEQFF	TGTGCCAGCAGCTTGTCTGGCTTCGGACCATACAATGAGCAGTTCTTC
.	TRBJ1-3	TRBV9	.	CASSFRTGSGNTIYF	TGTGCCAGCAGCTTCAGGACTGGCTCTGGAAACACCATATATTTT
.	TRBJ2-7	TRBV5-1	.	CASSLGHPYEQYF	TGCGCCAGCAGCTTGGGACATCCCTACGAGCAGTACTTC
many	TRBJ2-7	TRBV7-2	.	CASSPGGEQYF	TGTGCCAGCAGCCCAGGTGGGGAGCAGTACTTC
.	TRBJ1-5	TRBV5-4	.	CASSLGGQVDQPQHF	TGTGCCAGCAGCTTGGGGGGTCAGGTAGATCAGCCCCAGCATTTT
few	TRBJ2-7	TRBV7-9	TRBD2	CASSQGSGGPNEQYF	TGTGCCAGCAGCCAGGGAAGCGGGGGGCCGAACGAGCAGTACTTC
many	TRBJ2-1	TRBV7-9	TRBD2	CASSPGLAYYNEQFF	TGTGCCAGCAGCCCGGGACTAGCGTACTACAATGAGCAGTTCTTC
many	TRBJ1-1	TRBV9	TRBD1	CASSPRGTATTEAFF	TGTGCCAGCAGCCCGAGAGGGACAGCAACCACTGAAGCTTTCTTT
.	TRBJ2-1	TRBV11-2	.	CASTEVGVGGSYNEQFF	TGTGCCAGCACCGAGGTGGGTGTCGGGGGATCCTACAATGAGCAGTTCTTC
.	TRBJ2-1	TRBV2	TRBD2	CASSERGTSGNNEQFF	TGTGCCAGCAGTGAACGCGGGACTAGCGGTAACAATGAGCAGTTCTTC
.	TRBJ1-2	TRBV4-3	.	CASSQDLRGSYGYTF	TGCGCCAGCAGCCAAGACTTGAGGGGGAGCTATGGCTACACCTTC
few	TRBJ1-1	TRBV7-2	.	CASSLEPGANTEAFF	TGTGCCAGCAGCTTAGAGCCAGGGGCCAACACTGAAGCTTTCTTT
many	TRBJ2-2	TRBV18	TRBD1	CASSQTGATGELFF	TGTGCCAGCTCACAAACAGGGGCAACCGGGGAGCTGTTTTTT
many	TRBJ2-7	TRBV25-1	.	CASRTSYEQYF	TGTGCCAGCAGGACATCCTACGAGCAGTACTTC
.	TRBJ2-2	TRBV7-9	TRBD2	CASSFYLAAPGELFF	TGTGCCAGCAGCTTCTACCTAGCGGCCCCCGGGGAGCTGTTTTTT
.	TRBJ2-7	TRBV20-1	.	CSARAPQIGYEQYF	TGCAGTGCTAGAGCCCCCCAAATCGGCTACGAGCAGTACTTC
many	TRBJ1-6	TRBV5-5	TRBD1	CASSLGSGGDNSPLHF	TGTGCCAGCAGCTTGGGGTCAGGGGGGGATAATTCACCCCTCCACTTT
few	TRBJ2-1	TRBV6-2/TRBV6-3	TRBD2	CASSHPTSGGVYEQFF	TGTGCCAGCAGCCACCCGACTAGCGGGGGGGTCTATGAGCAGTTCTTC
.	TRBJ2-1	TRBV5-1	.	CASSLALGPIYNEQFF	TGCGCCAGCAGCTTGGCCTTGGGGCCCATATACAATGAGCAGTTCTTC
.	TRBJ2-3	TRBV7-9	.	CASSSSPKSTDTQYF	TGTGCCAGCAGCTCCTCCCCGAAGAGCACAGATACGCAGTATTTT
many	TRBJ2-3	TRBV29-1	.	CSVGRVRMDTQYF	TGCAGCGTTGGTCGCGTCCGTATGGATACGCAGTATTTT
.	TRBJ2-5	TRBV4-2	.	CASSQGGPSVQETQYF	TGTGCCAGCAGCCAAGGAGGGCCTTCTGTCCAAGAGACCCAGTACTTC
many	TRBJ2-5	TRBV29-1	.	CSARARALQETQYF	TGCAGCGCCCGTGCTCGGGCCCTCCAAGAGACCCAGTACTTC
few	TRBJ2-1	TRBV24-1	TRBD1	CATSDSGQNNNEQFF	TGTGCCACCAGTGATTCGGGACAGAACAACAATGAGCAGTTCTTC
few	TRBJ2-4	TRBV29-1	TRBD2	CSVGPSGGGNIQYF	TGCAGCGTTGGACCTAGCGGGGGCGGGAACATTCAGTACTTC
few	TRBJ1-3	TRBV12-3/TRBV12-4	.	CASSLVSSGNTIYF	TGTGCCAGCAGTTTAGTGAGTTCTGGAAACACCATATATTTT
few	TRBJ1-6	TRBV4-3	.	CASSQDYGLNSPLHF	TGCGCCAGCAGCCAAGATTACGGGTTGAATTCACCCCTCCACTTT
many	TRBJ1-1	TRBV7-8	.	CASSLWGSEAFF	TGTGCCAGCAGCTTATGGGGATCTGAAGCTTTCTTT
.	TRBJ2-7	TRBV28	.	CATHRNHYEQYF	TGTGCCACCCACAGGAACCACTACGAGCAGTACTTC
.	TRBJ2-7	TRBV6-5	TRBD1	CASSYARQGEQYF	TGTGCCAGCAGTTACGCCAGACAGGGCGAGCAGTACTTC
.	TRBJ2-7	TRBV12-3/TRBV12-4	TRBD2	CASSFVAGGPGLVQYF	TGTGCCAGCAGTTTTGTAGCGGGAGGGCCAGGCTTAGTGCAGTACTTC
few	TRBJ2-7	TRBV19	TRBD1	CASSATTGGYEQYF	TGTGCCAGTAGTGCGACGACAGGGGGCTACGAGCAGTACTTC
few	TRBJ1-1	TRBV15	TRBD1	CATSNWTGLNTEAFF	TGTGCCACCAGCAATTGGACAGGGCTCAACACTGAAGCTTTCTTT
few	TRBJ1-2	TRBV2	.	CASSVRPNYGYTF	TGTGCCAGCAGTGTAAGGCCTAACTATGGCTACACCTTC
.	TRBJ2-3	TRBV24-1	.	CATSDPTRTLGTQYF	TGTGCCACCAGTGATCCTACCCGGACACTCGGTACGCAGTATTTT
few	TRBJ2-1	TRBV30	TRBD2	CAWTASSGSLNNEQFF	TGTGCCTGGACAGCCTCTAGCGGGAGCCTCAACAATGAGCAGTTCTTC
.	TRBJ1-2	TRBV4-1	.	CASSQDSGPRRQGYTF	TGCGCCAGCAGCCAAGATTCCGGCCCCCGACGCCAGGGCTACACCTTC
few	TRBJ2-1	TRBV20-1	TRBD2	CSASDGGGGEQFF	TGCAGTGCTAGTGACGGAGGCGGGGGAGAGCAGTTCTTC